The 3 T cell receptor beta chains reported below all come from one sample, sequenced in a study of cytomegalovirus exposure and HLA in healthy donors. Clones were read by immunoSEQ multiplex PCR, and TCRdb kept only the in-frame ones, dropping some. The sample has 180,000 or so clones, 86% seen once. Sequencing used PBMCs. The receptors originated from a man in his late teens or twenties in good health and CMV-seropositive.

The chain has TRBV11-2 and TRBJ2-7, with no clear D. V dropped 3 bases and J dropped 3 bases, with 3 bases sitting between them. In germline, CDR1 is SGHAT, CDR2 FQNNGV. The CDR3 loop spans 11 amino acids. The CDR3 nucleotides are TGTGCCAGCAGCTTCCTCTACGAGCAGTACTTC. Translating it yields CASSFLYEQYF.

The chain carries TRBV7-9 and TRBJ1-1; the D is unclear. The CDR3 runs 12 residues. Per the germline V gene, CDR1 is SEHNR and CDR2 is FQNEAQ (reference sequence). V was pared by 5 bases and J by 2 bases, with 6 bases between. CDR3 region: CASSPINTEAFF. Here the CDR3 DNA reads TGTGCCAGCAGCCCAATCAACACTGAAGCTTTCTTT.

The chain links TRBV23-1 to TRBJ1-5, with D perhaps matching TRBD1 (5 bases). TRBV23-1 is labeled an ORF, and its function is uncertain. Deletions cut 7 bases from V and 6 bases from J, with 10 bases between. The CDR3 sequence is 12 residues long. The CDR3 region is CASNDGGQPQHF. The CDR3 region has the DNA TGCGCCAGCAACGACGGGGGTCAGCCCCAGCATTTT.